This T cell receptor (beta chain) appears in the sequencing data of a study of Graves' ophthalmopathy and Graves' hyperthyroidism. On the study more broadly: Researchers obtained peripheral blood at initial diagnosis, before any treatment had begun.

RNA transcripts served as template for amplifying TCR beta CDR3 sequences. Second-round multiplex PCR followed a first-round RT-PCR using HTBI primers. One entry per CDR3 protein results from TCRdb running MiXCR on the multiplex PCR reads. The top ten hold roughly 3.5% of the sample, which has 600,000 to 700,000 distinct CDR3 sequences, about two fifths seen once. This clonotype was counted ten times or more. As yet, its antigen is unknown. Study results and limitations: With a specificity of roughly 72% and a sensitivity of about 71%, the model predicted ophthalmopathy progression.

Sequencing input: peripheral blood. The clonotype was recovered from an adult man with Graves' ophthalmopathy.

The CDR3 DNA is TGTGCCAGTAGTATAACAGGGGAGGAAACTGAAGCTTTCTTT. Protein product: CASSITGEETEAFF. The J gene is TRBJ1-1, the V gene TRBV19, with 7 bases that match TRBD1. CDR1 and CDR2 (germline): LNHDA, SQIVND (reference sequence). The CDR3 runs 14 residues. The junction had 5 bases not matched to a gene; V was cut back by 2 bases and J by 5 bases.